This T cell receptor (beta chain) was obtained from a study of radiation and T cells in renal cell carcinoma. Findings of the study overall: No pretreatment tumor biopsies were available for baseline clonotypes.

The time point here: blood 4 weeks post-SBRT, at nephrectomy. Treatment denoted: 15 Gy SBRT to primary tumor, nephrectomy 4 weeks later. Nephrectomy followed 15 Gy stereotactic body radiation by 4 weeks. The patient's renal cell carcinoma had clear cell pathology. Profiling relied on immunoSEQ multiplex PCR, and the TCRdb table lists in-frame clones only, not all of them. Of 150,000 to 200,000 clones in the sample, less than 90% are singletons; the top ten hold about 11%. A note on this clone: Its antigen is unknown.

Specimen: blood, collected from a patient whose treatment included radiotherapy and nephrectomy. This TCR was sampled from a woman between 45 and 60 years old with renal cell carcinoma.

In DNA form, the CDR3 reads TGTGCCACCAGCAGAGATCATGTGACCCAGTACTTC. Translated: CATSRDHVTQYF. J is TRBJ2-5 and V is TRBV15, with D unclear. CDR3 size: 12 residues. V lost 0 bases and J 7 bases, leaving 6 bases between the germline ends. CDR1 LNHNV and CDR2 YYDKDF come from the germline V gene (reference sequence).